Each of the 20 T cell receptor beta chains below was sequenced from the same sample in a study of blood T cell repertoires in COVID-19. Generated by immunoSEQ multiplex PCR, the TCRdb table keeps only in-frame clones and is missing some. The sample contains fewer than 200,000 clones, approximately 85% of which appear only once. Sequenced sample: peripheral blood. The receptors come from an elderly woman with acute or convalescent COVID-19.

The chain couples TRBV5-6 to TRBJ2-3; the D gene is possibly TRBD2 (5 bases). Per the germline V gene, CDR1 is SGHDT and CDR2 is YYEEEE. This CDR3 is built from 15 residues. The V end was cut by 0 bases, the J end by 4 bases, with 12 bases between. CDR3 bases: TGTGCCAGCAGCTTGGTCGGGATCGCGGCAGATACGCAGTATTTT. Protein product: CASSLVGIAADTQYF.

The CDR3 DNA reads TGTGCCGCTATGGGGCAGGGAAGAACTGAAGCTTTCTTT. The encoded protein is CAAMGQGRTEAFF. The gene calls are TRBV19 and TRBJ1-1; a possible D gene is TRBD1 (5 bases). Germline V gene data show CDR1 as LNHDA and CDR2 as SQIVND (reference sequence). V lost 11 bases to trimming and J lost 5 bases, with 18 bases between them. CDR3 size: 13 residues.

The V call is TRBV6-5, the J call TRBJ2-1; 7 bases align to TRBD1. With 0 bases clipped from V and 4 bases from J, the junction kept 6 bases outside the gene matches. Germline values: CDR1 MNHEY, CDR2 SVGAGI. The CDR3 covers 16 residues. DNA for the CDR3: TGTGCCAGCAGTTACTCGGGACAGCTAGTGTACAATGAGCAGTTCTTC. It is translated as CASSYSGQLVYNEQFF.

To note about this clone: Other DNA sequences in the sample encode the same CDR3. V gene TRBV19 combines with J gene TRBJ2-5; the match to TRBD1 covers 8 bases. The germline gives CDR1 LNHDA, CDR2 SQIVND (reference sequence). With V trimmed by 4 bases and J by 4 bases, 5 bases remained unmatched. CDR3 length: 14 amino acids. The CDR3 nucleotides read TGTGCCAGTAGTACCCAGGGGGCTGGAGAGACCCAGTACTTC. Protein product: CASSTQGAGETQYF.

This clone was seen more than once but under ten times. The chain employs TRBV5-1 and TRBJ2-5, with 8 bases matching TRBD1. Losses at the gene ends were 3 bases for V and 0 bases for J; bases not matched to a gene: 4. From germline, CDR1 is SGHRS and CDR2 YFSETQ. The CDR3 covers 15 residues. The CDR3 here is CASSYGQGDQETQYF. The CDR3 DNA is TGCGCCAGCAGCTACGGACAGGGCGACCAAGAGACCCAGTACTTC.

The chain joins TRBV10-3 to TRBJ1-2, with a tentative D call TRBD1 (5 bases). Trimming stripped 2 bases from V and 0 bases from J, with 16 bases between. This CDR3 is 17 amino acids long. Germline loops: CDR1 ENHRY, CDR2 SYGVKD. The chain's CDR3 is CAISEAGRTATNYGYTF. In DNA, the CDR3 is TGTGCCATCAGTGAGGCAGGGAGGACTGCAACTAACTATGGCTACACCTTC.

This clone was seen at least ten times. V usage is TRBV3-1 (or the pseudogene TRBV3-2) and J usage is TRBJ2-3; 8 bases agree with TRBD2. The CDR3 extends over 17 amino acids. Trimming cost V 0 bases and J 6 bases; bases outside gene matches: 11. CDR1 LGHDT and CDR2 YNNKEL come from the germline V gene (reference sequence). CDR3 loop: CASSQELTGGPGDTQYF. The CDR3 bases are TGTGCCAGCAGCCAAGAGTTGACGGGAGGGCCGGGGGATACGCAGTATTTT.

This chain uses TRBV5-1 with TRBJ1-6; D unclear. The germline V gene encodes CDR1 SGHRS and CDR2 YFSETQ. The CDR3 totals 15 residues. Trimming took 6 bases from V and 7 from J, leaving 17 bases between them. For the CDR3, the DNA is TGCGCCAGCACAGAGTACGGAGCTACCAATTCACCCCTCCACTTT. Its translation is CASTEYGATNSPLHF.

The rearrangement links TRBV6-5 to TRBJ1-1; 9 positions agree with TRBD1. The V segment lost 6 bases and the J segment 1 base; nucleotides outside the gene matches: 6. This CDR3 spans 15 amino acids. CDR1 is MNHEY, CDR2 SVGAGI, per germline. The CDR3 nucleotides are TGTGCCAGCAGGGGACAGGGTGCGGCGAACACTGAAGCTTTCTTT. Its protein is CASRGQGAANTEAFF.

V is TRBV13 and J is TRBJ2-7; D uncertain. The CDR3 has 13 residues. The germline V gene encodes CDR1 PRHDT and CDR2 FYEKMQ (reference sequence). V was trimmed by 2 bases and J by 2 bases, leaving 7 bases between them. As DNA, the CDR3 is TGTGCCAGCAGCTTAAGGCAGGCCTACGAGCAGTACTTC. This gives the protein CASSLRQAYEQYF.

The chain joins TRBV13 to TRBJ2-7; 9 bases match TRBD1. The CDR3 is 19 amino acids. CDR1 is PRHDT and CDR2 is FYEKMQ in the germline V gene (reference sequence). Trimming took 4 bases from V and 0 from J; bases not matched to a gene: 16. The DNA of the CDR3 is TGTGCCAGCAGCTACAGGGGGCAGACCACTACCGTAAGCTCCTACGAGCAGTACTTC. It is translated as CASSYRGQTTTVSSYEQYF.

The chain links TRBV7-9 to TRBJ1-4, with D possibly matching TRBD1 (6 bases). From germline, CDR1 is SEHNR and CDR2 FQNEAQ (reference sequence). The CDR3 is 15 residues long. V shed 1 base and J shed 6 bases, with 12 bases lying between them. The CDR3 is CASSLVRGRDEKLFF. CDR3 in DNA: TGTGCCAGCAGCTTAGTCAGGGGAAGGGATGAAAAACTGTTTTTT.

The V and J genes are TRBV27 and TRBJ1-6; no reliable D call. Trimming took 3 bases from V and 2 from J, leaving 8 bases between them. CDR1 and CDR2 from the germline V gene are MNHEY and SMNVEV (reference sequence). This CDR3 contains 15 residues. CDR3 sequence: CASSLEGTYNSPLHF. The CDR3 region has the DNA TGTGCCAGCAGTTTGGAGGGTACCTATAATTCACCCCTCCACTTT.

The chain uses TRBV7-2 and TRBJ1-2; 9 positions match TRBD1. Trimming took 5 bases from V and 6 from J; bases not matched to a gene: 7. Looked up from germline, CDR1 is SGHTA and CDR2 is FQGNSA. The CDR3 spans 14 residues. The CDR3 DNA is TGTGCCAGCAGCCCCCGGACAGGGGAACATGGCTACACCTTC. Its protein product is CASSPRTGEHGYTF. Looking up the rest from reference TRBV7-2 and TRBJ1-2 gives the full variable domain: GAGVSQSPSNKVTEKGKDVELRCDPISGHTALYWYRQSLGQGLEFLIYFQGNSAPDKSGLPSDRFSAERTGGSVSTLTIQRTQQEDSAVYLCASSPRTGEHGYTFGSGTRLTVV.

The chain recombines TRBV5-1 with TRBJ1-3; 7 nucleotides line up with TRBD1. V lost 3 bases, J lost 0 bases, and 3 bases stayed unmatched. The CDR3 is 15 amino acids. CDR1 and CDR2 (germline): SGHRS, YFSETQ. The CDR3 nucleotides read TGCGCCAGCAGCTCGACAGGGAGCTCTGGAAACACCATATATTTT. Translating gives CASSSTGSSGNTIYF. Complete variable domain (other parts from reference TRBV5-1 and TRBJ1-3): KAGVTQTPRYLIKTRGQQVTLSCSPISGHRSVSWYQQTPGQGLQFLFEYFSETQRNKGNFPGRFSGRQFSNSRSEMNVSTLELGDSALYLCASSSTGSSGNTIYFGEGSWLTVV.

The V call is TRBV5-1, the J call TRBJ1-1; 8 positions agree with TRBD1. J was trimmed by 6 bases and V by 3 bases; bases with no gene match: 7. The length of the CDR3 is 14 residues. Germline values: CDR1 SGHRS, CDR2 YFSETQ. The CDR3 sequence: CASSYRTGQSEAFF. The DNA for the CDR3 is TGCGCCAGCAGCTACCGGACAGGGCAGTCTGAAGCTTTCTTT.

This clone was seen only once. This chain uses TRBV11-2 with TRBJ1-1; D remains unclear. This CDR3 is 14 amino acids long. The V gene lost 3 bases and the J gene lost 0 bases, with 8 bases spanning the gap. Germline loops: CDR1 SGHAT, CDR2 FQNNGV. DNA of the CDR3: TGTGCCAGCAGCTTCGGGGTAATGAACACTGAAGCTTTCTTT. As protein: CASSFGVMNTEAFF.

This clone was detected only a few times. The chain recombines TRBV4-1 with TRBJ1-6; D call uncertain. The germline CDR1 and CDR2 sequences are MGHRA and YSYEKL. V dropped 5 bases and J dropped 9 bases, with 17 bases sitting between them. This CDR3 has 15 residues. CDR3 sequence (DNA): TGCGCCAGCAGCGTTACGTTCCGGGGTAGTTCACCCCTCCACTTT. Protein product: CASSVTFRGSSPLHF.

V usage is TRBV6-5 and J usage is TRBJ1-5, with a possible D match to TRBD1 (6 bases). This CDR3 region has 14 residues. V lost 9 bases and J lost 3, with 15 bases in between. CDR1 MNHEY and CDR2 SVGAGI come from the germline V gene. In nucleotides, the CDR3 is TGTGCCAGTCAGGGGTCTGGGTTCAATCAGCCCCAGCATTTT. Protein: CASQGSGFNQPQHF.

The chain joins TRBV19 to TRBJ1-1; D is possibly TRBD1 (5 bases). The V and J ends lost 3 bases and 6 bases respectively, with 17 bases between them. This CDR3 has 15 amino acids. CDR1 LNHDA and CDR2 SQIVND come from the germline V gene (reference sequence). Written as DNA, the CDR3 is TGTGCCAGTAGTATGGCAGGGAGGCCGCAGGCTGAAGCTTTCTTT. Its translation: CASSMAGRPQAEAFF.